The 27 T cell receptor beta chains presented below share a single source sample, sequenced in a study of blood T cell repertoires in COVID-19. The protocol was immunoSEQ multiplex PCR, while the TCRdb copy is restricted to in-frame clones and leaves out a portion. The table lists approximately 300,000 clones, approximately 92% of them singletons, with about 7% in the top ten. Sequenced sample: peripheral blood. The source is a woman aged 30 to 39 with COVID-19, enrolled during active disease.

V usage is TRBV3-1 (or the pseudogene TRBV3-2) and J usage is TRBJ2-4; 12 nucleotides align to TRBD2. V was clipped by 3 bases and J by 9 bases; unmatched bases: 15. CDR1 and CDR2 (germline): LGHDT, YNNKEL (reference sequence). CDR3 length: 18 amino acids. DNA for the CDR3: TGTGCCAGCAGCCACCGGAATCCTAGCGGGAGGGCCTATAGCATTCAGTACTTC. It yields the protein CASSHRNPSGRAYSIQYF.

V usage is TRBV2 and J usage is TRBJ2-1, with D unresolved. V lost 5 bases to trimming and J lost 8 bases, with 4 bases between them. The germline V gene has CDR1 SNHLY and CDR2 FYNNEI. The CDR3 is 10 residues long. DNA for the CDR3: TGTGCCAGCAGTCTCGATGAGCAGTTCTTC. Translating gives CASSLDEQFF. Together with reference TRBV2 and TRBJ2-1, the CDR3 gives the full variable domain: EPEVTQTPSHQVTQMGQEVILRCVPISNHLYFYWYRQILGQKVEFLVSFYNNEISEKSEIFDDQFSVERPDGSNFTLKIRSTKLEDSAMYFCASSLDEQFFGPGTRLTVL.

CDR3 in DNA: TGTGCCAGCAGTTCGTCGGGACTGCTCACAGATACGCAGTATTTT. It encodes CASSSSGLLTDTQYF. The V call is TRBV28, the J call TRBJ2-3; a possible D gene is TRBD2 (6 bases). CDR3 length equals 15 residues. V was pared by 4 bases and J by 2 bases, with 13 bases between. Germline CDR1 reads MDHEN; CDR2 reads SYDVKM.

The gene calls are TRBV7-8 and TRBJ2-2; maybe TRBD2 (5 bases). The germline gives CDR1 SGHVS, CDR2 FQNEAQ. The ends were cut back, 2 bases at V and 6 bases at J, with 13 bases in the middle. This CDR3 spans 15 amino acids. The CDR3 DNA is TGTGCCAGCAGCTTATGGGTACGGGGTCCCGGGGAGCTGTTTTTT. As protein: CASSLWVRGPGELFF.

The chain couples TRBV30 to TRBJ1-2; 7 bases agree with TRBD1. In germline, CDR1 is GTSNPN, CDR2 SVGIG (reference sequence). J lost 2 bases, V lost 6 bases, and 9 bases had no gene match. This CDR3 is 14 amino acids long. As DNA, the CDR3 is TGTGCCTGCAAAACAGGGGCGACGAACTATGGCTACACCTTC. Translating it yields CACKTGATNYGYTF.

This rearrangement joins TRBV28 to TRBJ1-5, with D maybe TRBD1 (6 bases). The CDR3 is made up of 14 amino acids. The germline V gene has CDR1 MDHEN and CDR2 SYDVKM. Trimming left V 8 bases short and J 6 bases short, with 17 bases between. In DNA, the CDR3 is TGTGCCAGCCATGCGGGGGCCCCCGGTCAGCCCCAGCATTTT. Its protein is CASHAGAPGQPQHF.

This sequence joins TRBV4-2 and TRBJ2-7; 7 nucleotides align to TRBD2. J lost 6 bases, V lost 0 bases, and 11 bases had no gene match. The CDR3 contains 16 residues. Germline-derived CDR1 and CDR2 are LGHNA and YNFKEQ. Written as DNA, the CDR3 is TGTGCCAGCAGCCAAGATCGTGGCGGGAGCGTCGTCGAGCAGTACTTC. Amino acid sequence: CASSQDRGGSVVEQYF.

The rearrangement joins TRBV24-1 to TRBJ1-2; 9 bases match TRBD1. CDR1 is KGHDR, CDR2 SFDVKD, per germline. Trimming removed 3 bases from V and 1 base from J; junction bases left unmatched: 2. The CDR3 is 15 residues long. The CDR3 loop reads CATSDGQGNNYGYTF. CDR3 DNA sequence: TGTGCCACCAGTGATGGACAGGGGAATAACTATGGCTACACCTTC.

The gene calls are TRBV28 and TRBJ2-7, with TRBD1 matching over 7 bases. Unmatched junction bases numbered 9, after V lost 6 bases and J lost 4 bases. The CDR3 spans 14 residues. From germline, CDR1 is MDHEN and CDR2 SYDVKM. CDR3 sequence (DNA): TGTGCCAGCAGCCCGGGACAGACAATTTACGAGCAGTACTTC. It yields the protein CASSPGQTIYEQYF.

The V gene is TRBV13, the J gene TRBJ2-7; 7 bases match TRBD1. The germline gives CDR1 PRHDT, CDR2 FYEKMQ (reference sequence). V was clipped by 4 bases and J by 4 bases; unmatched bases: 10. This CDR3 has 15 amino acids. The CDR3 bases are TGTGCCAGCAGCTCCCACCGGGACAGCCCTTACGAGCAGTACTTC. Its translation: CASSSHRDSPYEQYF.

In its sample, this clone was seen once. The chain has TRBV4-2 and TRBJ2-3; 7 bases line up with TRBD2. The V segment lost 0 bases and the J segment 3 bases; nucleotides outside the gene matches: 15. This CDR3 has 19 residues. Germline CDR1 is LGHNA and CDR2 is YNFKEQ. The CDR3 protein is CASSQDSPTPSGLTDTQYF. The CDR3, as DNA: TGTGCCAGCAGCCAAGATAGCCCAACCCCTAGCGGCTTAACAGATACGCAGTATTTT.

V usage is TRBV5-1 and J usage is TRBJ1-1; the D gene is possibly TRBD1 (6 bases). The ends were cut back, 0 bases at V and 9 bases at J, with 18 bases in the middle. CDR3 length: 15 residues. The V gene's germline CDR1 is SGHRS and CDR2 YFSETQ. The CDR3 spells CASSLAIRGGQQAFF. In DNA form, the CDR3 reads TGCGCCAGCAGCTTGGCCATCCGAGGAGGACAGCAAGCTTTCTTT.

V and J are TRBV5-4 and TRBJ2-5; 7 nucleotides align to TRBD1. The CDR3 length is 15 residues. With V trimmed by 4 bases and J by 0 bases, 6 bases remained unmatched. Germline CDR1 reads SGHNT; CDR2 reads YYREEE (reference sequence). Here the CDR3 DNA reads TGTGCCAGCAGCCTCGGGACAGATAACCAAGAGACCCAGTACTTC. Translated, it gives CASSLGTDNQETQYF. Combining the CDR3 with reference TRBV5-4 and TRBJ2-5 gives the whole variable domain ETGVTQSPTHLIKTRGQQVTLRCSSQSGHNTVSWYQQALGQGPQFIFQYYREEENGRGNFPPRFSGLQFPNYSSELNVNALELDDSALYLCASSLGTDNQETQYFGPGTRLLVL.

This clone came up once. The chain links TRBV30 to TRBJ1-1; D call uncertain. CDR1 is GTSNPN, CDR2 SVGIG, per germline (reference sequence). V was cut by 3 bases and J by 11 bases, with 13 bases left in between. The CDR3 covers 11 residues. CDR3 in DNA: TGTGCCTGGAGCCGAACCGGCGGGGCTTTCTTT. This translates into CAWSRTGGAFF.

The V and J genes are TRBV7-2 and TRBJ2-7, with 9 bases matching TRBD2. Germline values: CDR1 SGHTA, CDR2 FQGNSA. This CDR3 has 15 residues. V shed 6 bases, J shed 0 bases, and the junction held 6 bases outside the gene matches. In DNA form, the CDR3 reads TGTGCCAGCAGTTCAGGACTAGCGTTCTCCTACGAGCAGTACTTC. It yields the protein CASSSGLAFSYEQYF.

The chain's CDR3 is CASSQGTGGTEAFF. CDR3 nucleotides: TGTGCCAGCAGCCAAGGGACAGGGGGCACTGAAGCTTTCTTT. The chain couples TRBV3-1 (or the pseudogene TRBV3-2) to TRBJ1-1; 10 bases align to TRBD1. This CDR3 is built from 14 residues. Germline trimming cut 1 base from V and 4 bases from J; bases unmatched to any gene: 0. Germline V gene data show CDR1 as LGHDT and CDR2 as YNNKEL (reference sequence).

This sequence joins TRBV3-1 (or the pseudogene TRBV3-2) and TRBJ1-5; unclear D gene. The CDR3 extends over 15 amino acids. V was trimmed by 0 bases and J by 8 bases, leaving 14 bases between them. In germline, CDR1 is LGHDT, CDR2 YNNKEL (reference sequence). DNA of the CDR3: TGTGCCAGCAGCCAAGACCCGACCCGGAGGGAGCCCCAGCATTTT. Amino acids: CASSQDPTRREPQHF.

The chain joins TRBV5-1 to TRBJ2-1; D is unclear. Trimming left V 0 bases short and J 10 bases short, with 5 bases between. This CDR3 spans 11 amino acids. Germline V gives CDR1 SGHRS, CDR2 YFSETQ. The CDR3 sequence: CASSLGGEQFF. CDR3 DNA: TGCGCCAGCAGCTTGGGAGGCGAGCAGTTCTTC.

The gene calls are TRBV11-2 and TRBJ2-5; TRBD2 might be the D (7 bases). Trimming pared 5 bases from V and 3 bases from J, leaving 16 bases between. Germline-derived CDR1 and CDR2 are SGHAT and FQNNGV. The CDR3 loop spans 15 amino acids. The CDR3 DNA sequence: TGTGCCAGCAGCCGGAGGCCGGGGGGCGAAGAGACCCAGTACTTC. Its translation is CASSRRPGGEETQYF. Full variable domain (missing parts from reference TRBV11-2 and TRBJ2-5): EAGVAQSPRYKIIEKRQSVAFWCNPISGHATLYWYQQILGQGPKLLIQFQNNGVVDDSQLPKDRFSAERLKGVDSTLKIQPAKLEDSAVYLCASSRRPGGEETQYFGPGTRLLVL.

The chain combines TRBV5-1 with TRBJ1-1; 7 nucleotides align to TRBD1. The V gene's germline CDR1 is SGHRS and CDR2 YFSETQ. V was clipped by 2 bases and J by 4 bases; unmatched bases: 2. CDR3 length: 13 residues. The CDR3 region is CASSFEGATEAFF. The CDR3 DNA sequence: TGCGCCAGCAGCTTCGAGGGGGCCACTGAAGCTTTCTTT. The entire variable domain, with the rest obtained from reference TRBV5-1 and TRBJ1-1, is as follows: KAGVTQTPRYLIKTRGQQVTLSCSPISGHRSVSWYQQTPGQGLQFLFEYFSETQRNKGNFPGRFSGRQFSNSRSEMNVSTLELGDSALYLCASSFEGATEAFFGQGTRLTVV.

The CDR3, as DNA: TGTGCCAGCAACTCTGCGGGGGGGGAGCCGATCATAGATACGCAGTATTTT. Protein: CASNSAGGEPIIDTQYF. This rearrangement joins TRBV28 to TRBJ2-3; TRBD2 matches at 9 bases. V gave up 7 bases and J gave up 5 bases; unmatched junction bases: 16. The CDR3 totals 17 residues. Germline V CDR1 and CDR2: MDHEN, SYDVKM.

Note on this clone: Other DNA variants within this sample encode the same CDR3. The chain joins TRBV5-1 to TRBJ1-5, with D possibly matching TRBD1 (5 bases). The CDR3 has 14 amino acids. CDR1 is SGHRS and CDR2 is YFSETQ in the germline V gene. V lost 0 bases, J lost 5 bases, and 9 bases lay in between. The CDR3 reads CASSLGSRDQPQHF. The CDR3 nucleotides are TGCGCCAGCAGCTTGGGTAGCAGGGATCAGCCCCAGCATTTT.

The V and J genes are TRBV9 and TRBJ2-2, with TRBD2 as a possible D gene (5 bases). The CDR3 has 15 residues. Trimming stripped 4 bases from V and 2 bases from J, with 12 bases between. Germline values: CDR1 SGDLS, CDR2 YYNGEE. The CDR3 reads CASSTGLRNTGELFF. The CDR3 DNA is TGTGCCAGCAGCACTGGACTGAGAAACACCGGGGAGCTGTTTTTT.

Note on this clone: Other DNA sequences from this sample encode an identical CDR3 as well. V gene TRBV30 combines with J gene TRBJ1-6; D gene uncertain. The germline gives CDR1 GTSNPN, CDR2 SVGIG (reference sequence). With 1 base removed from V and 0 bases from J, the gap between germline ends came to 7 bases. This CDR3 is 15 amino acids long. Written as DNA, the CDR3 is TGTGCCTGGAGTGGTCCCAGCTCCTATAATTCACCCCTCCACTTT. The encoded protein is CAWSGPSSYNSPLHF.

The chain links TRBV28 to TRBJ1-5, with 8 bases lining up with TRBD1. CDR1 and CDR2 from the germline V gene are MDHEN and SYDVKM. The CDR3 covers 17 residues. V was clipped by 0 bases and J by 1 base; unmatched bases: 5. CDR3 in DNA: TGTGCCAGCAGTTTATGGCTGGACAGGGACAGCAATCAGCCCCAGCATTTT. Translation: CASSLWLDRDSNQPQHF.

The rearrangement links TRBV4-1 to TRBJ1-4; D gene unclear. V was trimmed by 5 bases and J by 8 bases, leaving 15 bases between them. Germline V gene lookup returns CDR1 MGHRA and CDR2 YSYEKL. The CDR3 length is 14 residues. The CDR3 DNA reads TGCGCCAGCAGCGTAGATTTTGGTCGAGAAAAACTGTTTTTT. This sequence encodes CASSVDFGREKLFF.

V and J are TRBV4-2 and TRBJ2-1; D is perhaps TRBD2 (5 bases). This CDR3 contains 16 residues. Germline V gene sequence: CDR1 LGHNA, CDR2 YNFKEQ. V lost 7 bases and J 5 bases, leaving 21 bases between the germline ends. The CDR3 is CASTLSSALGNNEQFF. CDR3 in DNA: TGTGCCAGCACCTTAAGCTCAGCCCTCGGGAACAATGAGCAGTTCTTC.